This T cell receptor beta chain stems from a study of blood T cells in healthy people across ages. Study-level points and caveats: Investigators treated diversity estimates from one million T cells as underestimates.

On this clonotype itself: Its cognate antigen is unknown.

This CDR3 comprises 14 residues. The V gene lost 2 bases and the J gene lost 0 bases, with 5 bases spanning the gap. Germline V CDR1 and CDR2: LGHNA, YSLEER. A second PCR, run for 7 to 11 cycles, used a sample-barcoded 5' primer plus a J-beta primer mix. A single record per CDR3 protein comes from TCRdb applying MiXCR to the 5' RACE reads. The sample records about 640,000 distinct CDR3 sequences, roughly 43% being singletons. Material: blood. This rearrangement joins TRBV4-3 to TRBJ1-5; D unclear. The clonotype originates from a man older than 75 in good health. The chain's CDR3 is CASSQTHSNQPQHF. CDR3 DNA: TGCGCCAGCAGCCAAACTCATAGCAATCAGCCCCAGCATTTT.